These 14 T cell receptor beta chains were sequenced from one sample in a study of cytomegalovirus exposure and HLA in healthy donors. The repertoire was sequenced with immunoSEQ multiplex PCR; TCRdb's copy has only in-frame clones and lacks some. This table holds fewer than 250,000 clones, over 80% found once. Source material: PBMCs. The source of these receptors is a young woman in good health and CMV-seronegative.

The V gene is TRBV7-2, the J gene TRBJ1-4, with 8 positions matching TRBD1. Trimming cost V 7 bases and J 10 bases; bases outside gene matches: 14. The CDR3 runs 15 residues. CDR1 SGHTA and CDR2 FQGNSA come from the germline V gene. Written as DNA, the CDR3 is TGTGCCAGCACCCCTCAAGGCCAGGGGGCGGGAAAACTGTTTTTT. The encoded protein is CASTPQGQGAGKLFF.

The CDR3 loop is CASSTRQSGANVLTF. Here the CDR3 DNA reads TGCGCCAGCAGCACTAGGCAATCTGGGGCCAACGTCCTGACTTTC. The chain has TRBV5-1 and TRBJ2-6, with D tentatively TRBD2 (5 bases). The CDR3 loop spans 15 amino acids. V was shortened by 4 bases and J by 1 base, with 9 bases between the two germline ends. CDR1 and CDR2 from the germline V gene are SGHRS and YFSETQ.

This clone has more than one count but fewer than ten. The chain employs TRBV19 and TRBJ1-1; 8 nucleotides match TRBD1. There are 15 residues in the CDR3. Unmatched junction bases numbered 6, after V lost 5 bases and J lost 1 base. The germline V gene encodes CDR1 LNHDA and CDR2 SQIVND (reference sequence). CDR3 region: CASSLWTGKNTEAFF. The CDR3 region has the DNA TGTGCCAGTAGTCTCTGGACAGGGAAGAACACTGAAGCTTTCTTT.

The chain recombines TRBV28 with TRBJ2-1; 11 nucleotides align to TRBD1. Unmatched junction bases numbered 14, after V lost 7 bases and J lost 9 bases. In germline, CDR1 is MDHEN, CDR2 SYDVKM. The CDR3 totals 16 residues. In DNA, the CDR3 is TGTGCCAGCACCACGTCGGGGACAGGGGGAAAGAGTGAGCAGTTCTTC. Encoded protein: CASTTSGTGGKSEQFF.

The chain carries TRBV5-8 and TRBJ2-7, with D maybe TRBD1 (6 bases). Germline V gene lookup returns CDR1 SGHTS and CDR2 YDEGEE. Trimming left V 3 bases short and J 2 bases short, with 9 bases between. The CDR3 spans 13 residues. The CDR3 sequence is CASSYRATYEQYF. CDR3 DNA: TGTGCCAGCAGCTACAGGGCAACCTACGAGCAGTACTTC.

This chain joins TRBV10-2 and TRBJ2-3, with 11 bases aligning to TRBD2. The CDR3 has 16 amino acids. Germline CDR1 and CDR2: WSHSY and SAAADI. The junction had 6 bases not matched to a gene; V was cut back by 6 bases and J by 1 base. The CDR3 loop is CASRELAGARTDTQYF. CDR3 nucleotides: TGCGCCAGCAGGGAACTAGCGGGGGCCCGCACAGATACGCAGTATTTT.

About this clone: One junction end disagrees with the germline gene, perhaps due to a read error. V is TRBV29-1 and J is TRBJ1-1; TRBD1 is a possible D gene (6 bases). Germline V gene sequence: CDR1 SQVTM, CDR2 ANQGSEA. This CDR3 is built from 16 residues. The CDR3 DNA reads TGCAGCGTTGTCAGAGGGGTAAATTTTGTGTGGGAAAGCAGGGGCTTT. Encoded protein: CSVVRGVNFVWESRGF.

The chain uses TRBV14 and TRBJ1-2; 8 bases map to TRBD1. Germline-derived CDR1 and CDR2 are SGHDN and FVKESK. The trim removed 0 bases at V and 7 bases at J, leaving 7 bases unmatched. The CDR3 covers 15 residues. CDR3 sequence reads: CASSQDINRGSGYTF. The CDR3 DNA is TGTGCCAGCAGCCAAGATATTAACAGGGGGAGTGGCTACACCTTC.

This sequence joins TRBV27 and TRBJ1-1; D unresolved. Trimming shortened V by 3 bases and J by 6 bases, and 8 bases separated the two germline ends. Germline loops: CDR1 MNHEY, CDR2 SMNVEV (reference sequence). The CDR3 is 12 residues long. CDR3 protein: CASSFQGSEAFF. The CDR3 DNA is TGTGCCAGCAGTTTTCAAGGGTCTGAAGCTTTCTTT.

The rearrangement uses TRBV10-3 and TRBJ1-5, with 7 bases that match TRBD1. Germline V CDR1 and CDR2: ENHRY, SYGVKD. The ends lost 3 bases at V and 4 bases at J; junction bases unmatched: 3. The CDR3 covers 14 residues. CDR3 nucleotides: TGTGCCATCAGTGACTGGACAGGTAATCAGCCCCAGCATTTT. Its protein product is CAISDWTGNQPQHF.

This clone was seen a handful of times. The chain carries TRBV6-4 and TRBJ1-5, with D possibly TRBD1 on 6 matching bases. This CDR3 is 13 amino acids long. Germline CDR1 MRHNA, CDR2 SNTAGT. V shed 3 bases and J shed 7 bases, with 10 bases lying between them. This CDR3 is CASSEQGSQPQHF. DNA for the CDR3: TGTGCCAGCAGTGAACAGGGCAGCCAGCCCCAGCATTTT.

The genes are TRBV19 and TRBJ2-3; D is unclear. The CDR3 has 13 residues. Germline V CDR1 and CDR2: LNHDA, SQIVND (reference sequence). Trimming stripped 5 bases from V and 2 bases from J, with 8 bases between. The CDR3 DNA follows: TGTGCCAGTAGTGATGCCCCCACAGATACGCAGTATTTT. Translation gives CASSDAPTDTQYF.

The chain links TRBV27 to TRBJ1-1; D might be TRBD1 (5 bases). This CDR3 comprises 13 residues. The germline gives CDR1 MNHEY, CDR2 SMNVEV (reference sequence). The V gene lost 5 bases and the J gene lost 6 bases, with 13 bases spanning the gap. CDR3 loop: CASSPGRTAEAFF. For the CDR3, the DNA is TGTGCCAGCAGTCCGGGACGGACTGCTGAAGCTTTCTTT.

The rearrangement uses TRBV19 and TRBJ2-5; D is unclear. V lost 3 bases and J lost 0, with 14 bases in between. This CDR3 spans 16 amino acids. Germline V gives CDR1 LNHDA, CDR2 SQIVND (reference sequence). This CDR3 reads CASSIADPTYQETQYF. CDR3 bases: TGTGCCAGTAGTATTGCGGACCCTACGTACCAAGAGACCCAGTACTTC.